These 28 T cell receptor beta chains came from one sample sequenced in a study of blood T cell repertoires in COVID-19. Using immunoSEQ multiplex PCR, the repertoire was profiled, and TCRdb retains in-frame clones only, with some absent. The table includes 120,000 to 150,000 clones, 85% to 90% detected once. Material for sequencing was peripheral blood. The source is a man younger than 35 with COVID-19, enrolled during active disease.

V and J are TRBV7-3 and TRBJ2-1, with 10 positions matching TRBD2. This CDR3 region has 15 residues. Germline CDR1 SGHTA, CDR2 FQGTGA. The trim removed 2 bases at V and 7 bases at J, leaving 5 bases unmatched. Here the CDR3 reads CASSLLGLAPNEQFF. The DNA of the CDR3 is TGTGCCAGCAGCTTATTGGGACTAGCGCCGAATGAGCAGTTCTTC.

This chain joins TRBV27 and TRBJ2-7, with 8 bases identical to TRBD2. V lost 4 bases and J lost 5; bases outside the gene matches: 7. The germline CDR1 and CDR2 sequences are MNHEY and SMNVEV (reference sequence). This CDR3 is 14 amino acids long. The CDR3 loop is CASSYSAGGHEQYF. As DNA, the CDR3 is TGTGCCAGCAGTTACTCGGCGGGGGGACACGAGCAGTACTTC.

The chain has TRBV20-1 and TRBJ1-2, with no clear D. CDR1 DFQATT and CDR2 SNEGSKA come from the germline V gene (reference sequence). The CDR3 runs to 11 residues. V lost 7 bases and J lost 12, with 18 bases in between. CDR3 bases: TGCAGTGTTGAGGGAAGGTTCGGGCACACCTTC. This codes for CSVEGRFGHTF.

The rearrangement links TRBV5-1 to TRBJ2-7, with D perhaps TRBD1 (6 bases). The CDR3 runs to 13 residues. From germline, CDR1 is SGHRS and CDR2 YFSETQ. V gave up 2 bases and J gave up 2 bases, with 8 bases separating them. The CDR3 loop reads CASSLPGAYEQYF. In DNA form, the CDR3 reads TGCGCCAGCAGCTTACCAGGGGCCTACGAGCAGTACTTC.

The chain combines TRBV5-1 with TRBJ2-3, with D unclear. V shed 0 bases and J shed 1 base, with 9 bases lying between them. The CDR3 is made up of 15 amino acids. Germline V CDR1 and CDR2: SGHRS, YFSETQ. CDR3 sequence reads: CASSLVPAGTDTQYF. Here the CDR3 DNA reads TGCGCCAGCAGCTTGGTCCCGGCGGGCACAGATACGCAGTATTTT.

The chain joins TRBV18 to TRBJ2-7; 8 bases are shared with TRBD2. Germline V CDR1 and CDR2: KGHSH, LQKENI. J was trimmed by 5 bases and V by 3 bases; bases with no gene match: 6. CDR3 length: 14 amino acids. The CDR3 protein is CASSPRGGFDEQYF. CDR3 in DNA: TGTGCCAGCTCACCTCGGGGGGGCTTCGACGAGCAGTACTTC.

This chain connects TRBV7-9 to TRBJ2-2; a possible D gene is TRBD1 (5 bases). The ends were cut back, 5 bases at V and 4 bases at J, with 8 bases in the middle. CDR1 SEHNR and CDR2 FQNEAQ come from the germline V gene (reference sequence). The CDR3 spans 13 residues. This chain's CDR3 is CASSQDTTGELFF. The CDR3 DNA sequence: TGTGCCAGCAGCCAGGACACCACCGGGGAGCTGTTTTTT.

In DNA form, the CDR3 reads TGCGCCAGCAGCCAAGTTTACAGGGGGGGTAATTCACCCCTCCACTTT. Amino acid sequence: CASSQVYRGGNSPLHF. V and J are TRBV4-3 and TRBJ1-6, with 8 bases matching TRBD1. Germline CDR1 is LGHNA and CDR2 is YSLEER. The junction had 5 bases not matched to a gene; V was cut back by 1 base and J by 6 bases. The length of the CDR3 is 16 residues.

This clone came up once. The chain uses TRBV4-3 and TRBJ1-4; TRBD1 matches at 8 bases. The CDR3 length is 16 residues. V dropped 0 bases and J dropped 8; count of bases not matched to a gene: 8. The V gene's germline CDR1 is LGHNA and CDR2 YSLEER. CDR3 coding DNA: TGCGCCAGCAGCCAAGATGCGGACAGGGTCCGGGAAAAACTGTTTTTT. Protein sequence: CASSQDADRVREKLFF.

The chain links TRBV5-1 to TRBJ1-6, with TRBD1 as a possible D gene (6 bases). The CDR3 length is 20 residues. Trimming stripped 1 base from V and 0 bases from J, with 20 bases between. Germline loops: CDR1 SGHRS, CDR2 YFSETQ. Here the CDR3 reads CASSLTSNREPSSYNSPLHF. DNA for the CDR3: TGCGCCAGCAGCTTGACCTCCAACAGGGAGCCTAGCTCCTATAATTCACCCCTCCACTTT.

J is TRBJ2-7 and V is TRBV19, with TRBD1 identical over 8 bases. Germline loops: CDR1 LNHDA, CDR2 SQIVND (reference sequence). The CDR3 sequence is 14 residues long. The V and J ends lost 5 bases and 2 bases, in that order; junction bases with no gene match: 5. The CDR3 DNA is TGTGCCAGTAGTCCCGGACAGGGAACCTACGAGCAGTACTTC. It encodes CASSPGQGTYEQYF.

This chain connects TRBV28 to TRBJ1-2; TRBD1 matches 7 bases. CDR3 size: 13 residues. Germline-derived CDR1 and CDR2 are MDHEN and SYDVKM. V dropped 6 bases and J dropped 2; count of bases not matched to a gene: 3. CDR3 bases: TGTGCCAGCAGCCAGGGACAGAACTATGGCTACACCTTC. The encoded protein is CASSQGQNYGYTF.

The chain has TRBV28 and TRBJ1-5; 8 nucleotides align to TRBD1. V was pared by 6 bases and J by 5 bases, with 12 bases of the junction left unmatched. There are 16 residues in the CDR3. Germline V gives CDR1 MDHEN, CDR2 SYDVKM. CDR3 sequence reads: CASRAQGGTPYQPQHF. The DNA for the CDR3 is TGTGCCAGCAGGGCACAGGGGGGGACCCCCTATCAGCCCCAGCATTTT. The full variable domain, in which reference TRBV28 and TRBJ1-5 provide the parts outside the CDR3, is DVKVTQSSRYLVKRTGEKVFLECVQDMDHENMFWYRQDPGLGLRLIYFSYDVKMKEKGDIPEGYSVSREKKERFSLILESASTNQTSMYLCASRAQGGTPYQPQHFGDGTRLSIL.

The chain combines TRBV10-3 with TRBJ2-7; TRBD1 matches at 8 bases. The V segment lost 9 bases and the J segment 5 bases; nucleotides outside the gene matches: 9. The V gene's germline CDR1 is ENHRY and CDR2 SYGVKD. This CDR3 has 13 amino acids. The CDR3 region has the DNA TGTGCCATTCTCGGACAGGGTCGGGACGAGCAGTACTTC. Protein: CAILGQGRDEQYF.

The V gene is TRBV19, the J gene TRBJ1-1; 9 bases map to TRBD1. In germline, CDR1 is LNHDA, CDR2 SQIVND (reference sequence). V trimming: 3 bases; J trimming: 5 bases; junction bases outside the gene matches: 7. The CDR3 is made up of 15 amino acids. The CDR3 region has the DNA TGTGCCAGTAGTATCAGGGGACAGGGAAGAACTGAAGCTTTCTTT. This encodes CASSIRGQGRTEAFF.

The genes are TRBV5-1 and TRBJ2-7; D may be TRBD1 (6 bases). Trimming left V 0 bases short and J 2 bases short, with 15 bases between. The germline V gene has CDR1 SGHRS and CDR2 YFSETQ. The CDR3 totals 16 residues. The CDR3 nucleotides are TGCGCCAGCAGCTTGGGCGCAGGACAGAGTACCTACGAGCAGTACTTC. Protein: CASSLGAGQSTYEQYF.

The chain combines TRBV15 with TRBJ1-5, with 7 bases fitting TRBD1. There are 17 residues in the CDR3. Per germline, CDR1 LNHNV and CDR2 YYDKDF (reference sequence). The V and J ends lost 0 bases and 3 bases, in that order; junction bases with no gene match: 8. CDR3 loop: CATSRDLTGTSNQPQHF. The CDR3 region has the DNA TGTGCCACCAGCAGAGATTTGACAGGGACCTCCAATCAGCCCCAGCATTTT. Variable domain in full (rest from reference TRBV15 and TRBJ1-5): DAMVIQNPRYQVTQFGKPVTLSCSQTLNHNVMYWYQQKSSQAPKLLFHYYDKDFNNEADTPDNFQSRRPNTSFCFLDIRSPGLGDTAMYLCATSRDLTGTSNQPQHFGDGTRLSIL.

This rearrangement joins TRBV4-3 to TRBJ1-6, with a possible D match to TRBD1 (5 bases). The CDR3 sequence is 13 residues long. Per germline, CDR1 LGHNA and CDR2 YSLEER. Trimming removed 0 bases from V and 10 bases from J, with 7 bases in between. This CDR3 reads CASSQEGASPLHF. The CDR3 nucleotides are TGCGCCAGCAGCCAAGAAGGGGCCTCACCCCTCCACTTT.

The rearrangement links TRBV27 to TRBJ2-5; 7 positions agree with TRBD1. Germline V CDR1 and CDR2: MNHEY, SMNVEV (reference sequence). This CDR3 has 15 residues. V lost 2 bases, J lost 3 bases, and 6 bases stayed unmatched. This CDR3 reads CASSLTGQWKETQYF. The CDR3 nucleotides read TGTGCCAGCAGTTTAACGGGACAGTGGAAAGAGACCCAGTACTTC.

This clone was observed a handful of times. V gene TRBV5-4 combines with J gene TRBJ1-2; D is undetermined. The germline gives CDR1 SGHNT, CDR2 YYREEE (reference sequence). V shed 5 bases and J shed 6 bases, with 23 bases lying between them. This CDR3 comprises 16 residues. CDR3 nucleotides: TGTGCCAGCAGTCGAACTACCGGGATAGGCCGGGATGGCTACACCTTC. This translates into CASSRTTGIGRDGYTF.

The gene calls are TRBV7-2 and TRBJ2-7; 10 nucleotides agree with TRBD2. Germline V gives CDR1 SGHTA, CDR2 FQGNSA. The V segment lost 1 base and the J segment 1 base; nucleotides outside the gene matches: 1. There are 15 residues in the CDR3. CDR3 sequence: CASSLELAGSYEQYF. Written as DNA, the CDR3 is TGTGCCAGCAGCTTAGAACTAGCGGGGTCCTACGAGCAGTACTTC.

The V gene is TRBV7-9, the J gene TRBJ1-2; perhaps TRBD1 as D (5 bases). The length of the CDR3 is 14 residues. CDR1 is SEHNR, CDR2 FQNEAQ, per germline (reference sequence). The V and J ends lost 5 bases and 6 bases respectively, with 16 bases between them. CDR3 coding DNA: TGTGCCAGCAGCCCCGATCGGGGGATTGATGGCTACACCTTC. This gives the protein CASSPDRGIDGYTF.

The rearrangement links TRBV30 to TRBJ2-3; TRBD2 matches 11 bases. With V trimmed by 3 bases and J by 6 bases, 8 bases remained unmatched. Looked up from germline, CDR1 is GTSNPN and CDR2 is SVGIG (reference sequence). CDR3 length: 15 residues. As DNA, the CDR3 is TGTGCCTGGAGACCCCTAGCGGGAGGTCCTGATACGCAGTATTTT. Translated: CAWRPLAGGPDTQYF.

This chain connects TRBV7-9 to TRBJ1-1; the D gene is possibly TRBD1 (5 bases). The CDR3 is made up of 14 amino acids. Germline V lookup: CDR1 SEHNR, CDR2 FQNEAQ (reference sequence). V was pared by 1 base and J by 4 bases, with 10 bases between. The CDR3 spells CASSLVRQGTEAFF. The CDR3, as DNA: TGTGCCAGCAGCTTAGTTAGGCAGGGCACTGAAGCTTTCTTT.

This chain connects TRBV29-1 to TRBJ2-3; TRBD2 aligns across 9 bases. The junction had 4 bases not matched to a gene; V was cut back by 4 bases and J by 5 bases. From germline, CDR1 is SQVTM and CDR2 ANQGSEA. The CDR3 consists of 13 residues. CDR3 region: CSVVGLALDTQYF. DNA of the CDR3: TGCAGCGTTGTTGGACTAGCGTTAGATACGCAGTATTTT.

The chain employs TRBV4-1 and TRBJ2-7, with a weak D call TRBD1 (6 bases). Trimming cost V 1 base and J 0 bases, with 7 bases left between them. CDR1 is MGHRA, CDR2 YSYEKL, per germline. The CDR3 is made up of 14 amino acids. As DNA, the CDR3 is TGCGCCAGCAGCCAAGTGGGGGCCTCCTACGAGCAGTACTTC. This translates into CASSQVGASYEQYF.

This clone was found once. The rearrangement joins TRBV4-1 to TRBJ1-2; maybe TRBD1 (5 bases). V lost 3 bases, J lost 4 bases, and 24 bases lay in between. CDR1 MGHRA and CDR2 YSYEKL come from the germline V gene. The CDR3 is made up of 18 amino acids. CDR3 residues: CASSHQLGRGRESYGYTF. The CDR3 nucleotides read TGCGCCAGCAGCCATCAACTGGGGAGGGGCAGGGAGAGCTATGGCTACACCTTC.

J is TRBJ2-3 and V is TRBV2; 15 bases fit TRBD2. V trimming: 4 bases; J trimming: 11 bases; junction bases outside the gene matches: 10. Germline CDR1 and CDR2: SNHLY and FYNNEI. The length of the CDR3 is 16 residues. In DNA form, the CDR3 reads TGTGCCAGCAGTGTGTCGCCGGGACTAGCGGGAGGACAGCAGTATTTT. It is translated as CASSVSPGLAGGQQYF.